This paragraph covers one TCR beta chain sequence. This entry is derived from a study of blood T cell repertoires in COVID-19. Turning to the study itself: PBMCs, B-cell-depleted T cells, or T cells provided the cDNA or gDNA that made up the material.

The repertoire was sequenced with immunoSEQ multiplex PCR; TCRdb's copy has only in-frame clones and lacks some. This sample yields 200,000 to 250,000 clones, of which roughly 80% are seen a single time; nearly 20% belongs to the top ten. Trimming cost V 2 bases and J 7 bases, with 21 bases left between them. The CDR3 runs to 17 residues. Germline V gives CDR1 LGHNA, CDR2 YNFKEQ. Sequencing used peripheral blood. V gene TRBV4-2 combines with J gene TRBJ2-1; D is perhaps TRBD1 (5 bases). This sequence was found in a man aged 25 to 40 with active or convalescent COVID-19. CDR3 loop: CASSQPDTYAGKNEQFF. DNA of the CDR3: TGTGCCAGCAGCCAACCCGATACTTACGCAGGGAAAAATGAGCAGTTCTTC.